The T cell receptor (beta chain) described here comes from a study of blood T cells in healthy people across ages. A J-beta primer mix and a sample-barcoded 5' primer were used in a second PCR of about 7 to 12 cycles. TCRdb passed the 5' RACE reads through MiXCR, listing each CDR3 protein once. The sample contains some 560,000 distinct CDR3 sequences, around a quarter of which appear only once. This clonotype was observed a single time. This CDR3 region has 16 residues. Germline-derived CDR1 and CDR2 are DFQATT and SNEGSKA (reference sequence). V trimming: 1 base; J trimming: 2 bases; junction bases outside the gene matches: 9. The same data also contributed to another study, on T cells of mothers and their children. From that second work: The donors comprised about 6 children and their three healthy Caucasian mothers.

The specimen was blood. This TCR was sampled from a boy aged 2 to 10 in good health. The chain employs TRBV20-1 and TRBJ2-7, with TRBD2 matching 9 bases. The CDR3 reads CSARGWAGGRTYEQYF. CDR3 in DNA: TGCAGTGCTAGAGGTTGGGCGGGGGGGCGGACCTACGAGCAGTACTTC.